The T cell receptor (beta chain) under discussion was sequenced for a study of blood T cell repertoires in COVID-19. At the level of the study: From T cells, B-cell-depleted T cells, or PBMCs came the material, which was cDNA or gDNA.

The table came from immunoSEQ multiplex PCR; TCRdb's copy has only in-frame clones and leaves some out. The repertoire holds some 96,000 clones, with around nine tenths as singletons. CDR1 MNHEY and CDR2 SVGAGI come from the germline V gene. The ends lost 2 bases at V and 2 bases at J; junction bases unmatched: 4. This CDR3 comprises 16 residues. The receptor's source is a human donor in a cohort sampled during active COVID-19. Source material: peripheral blood. The chain has TRBV6-5 and TRBJ2-1; 9 nucleotides align to TRBD2. The CDR3 protein is CASSYVPSGAYNEQFF. CDR3 DNA: TGTGCCAGCAGTTACGTACCTAGCGGGGCCTACAATGAGCAGTTCTTC.